Only a few counts were recorded for the clone carrying this T cell receptor (beta chain). These data are taken from a study of beta chain features in type 1 diabetes. This CDR3 comprises 14 residues. V was cut by 2 bases and J by 5 bases, with 13 bases left in between. Germline-derived CDR1 and CDR2 are MNHNY and SVGAGI (reference sequence). Isolated RNA was reverse transcribed in full, so expressed TCRB transcripts were sequenced. The protocol was immunoSEQ multiplex PCR, while the TCRdb copy is restricted to in-frame clones and leaves out a portion. The sample comprises about 320,000 clones, 12% to 15% of which are singletons, and 6.7% rests with the top ten.

The clonotype comes from a young man in good health. The sequencing sample was made of central memory CD4+ T cells from blood. The rearrangement joins TRBV6-6 to TRBJ2-7; a weak D match, TRBD1 (5 bases). The CDR3 is CASSYTQGGNEQYF. Here the CDR3 DNA reads TGTGCCAGCAGTTACACGCAGGGTGGTAACGAGCAGTACTTC.